This T cell receptor (beta chain) comes out of a study of cytomegalovirus exposure and HLA in healthy donors. In its sample, this clone was seen once. There are 14 residues in the CDR3. Per the germline V gene, CDR1 is SGDLS and CDR2 is YYNGEE. V was clipped by 1 base and J by 9 bases; unmatched bases: 3. In the PCR, 60 Vbeta and 13 Jbeta primers were used. Generated by immunoSEQ multiplex PCR, the TCRdb table keeps only in-frame clones and is missing some. The sample comprises about 180,000 clones, about four fifths of which are singletons, and roughly 4.4% rests with the top ten. This receptor was obtained from a woman younger than 30 in good health and CMV-seropositive. V and J are TRBV9 and TRBJ2-1; 11 bases are shared with TRBD2. Sequenced: PBMCs. The CDR3 reads CASSVLAGGREQFF. In DNA, the CDR3 is TGTGCCAGCAGCGTACTAGCGGGGGGTCGTGAGCAGTTCTTC.